These 12 T cell receptor beta chains came from one sample sequenced in a study of T-cell memory formation after mild COVID-19. One entry per CDR3 protein results from TCRdb running MiXCR on the 5' RACE reads. This table has roughly 250,000 distinct CDR3 sequences, around 17% appearing once. The sample taken for sequencing was PBMCs or a T cell subset sorted from them (not recorded which). The source of these receptors is a man between 18 and 29 years old who had mild COVID-19 (a few samples of this study predate the infection). Cell type and time point are not known.

This clonotype was seen a handful of times. The chain combines TRBV4-1 with TRBJ1-4; D uncertain. The CDR3 has 20 amino acids. CDR1 MGHRA and CDR2 YSYEKL come from the germline V gene. Trimming shortened V by 4 bases and J by 2 bases, and 26 bases separated the two germline ends. The chain's CDR3 is CASSRQRGLRTRDTNEKLFF. In DNA form, the CDR3 reads TGCGCCAGCAGCCGGCAAAGAGGCCTTCGCACCCGGGATACTAATGAAAAACTGTTTTTT.

This chain uses TRBV28 with TRBJ1-3; no clear D gene. Germline V lookup: CDR1 MDHEN, CDR2 SYDVKM. The CDR3 is 12 amino acids. The V and J ends lost 4 bases and 2 bases respectively, with 3 bases between them. As DNA, the CDR3 is TGTGCCAGCAGTTGGGCTGGAAACACCATATATTTT. Its protein is CASSWAGNTIYF. The full variable domain, with the rest looked up from reference TRBV28 and TRBJ1-3, is DVKVTQSSRYLVKRTGEKVFLECVQDMDHENMFWYRQDPGLGLRLIYFSYDVKMKEKGDIPEGYSVSREKKERFSLILESASTNQTSMYLCASSWAGNTIYFGEGSWLTVV.

This chain uses TRBV7-2 with TRBJ1-5; D gene ambiguous. Trimming cost V 0 bases and J 4 bases, with 10 bases left between them. The CDR3 runs to 15 residues. Germline loops: CDR1 SGHTA, CDR2 FQGNSA. CDR3 in amino acids: CASSLATAGNQPQHF. CDR3 sequence (DNA): TGTGCCAGCAGCTTAGCGACTGCCGGGAATCAGCCCCAGCATTTT.

The chain has TRBV7-2 and TRBJ2-1; TRBD2 aligns across 13 bases. CDR3 length equals 16 residues. From germline, CDR1 is SGHTA and CDR2 FQGNSA. The V segment lost 1 base and the J segment 7 bases; nucleotides outside the gene matches: 4. CDR3 bases: TGTGCCAGCAGCTTAGGAGGGACTAGCGGGGCAAATGAGCAGTTCTTC. This gives the protein CASSLGGTSGANEQFF.

The chain carries TRBV25-1 and TRBJ1-1; D might be TRBD1 (5 bases). Germline V lookup: CDR1 MGHDK, CDR2 SYGVNS. V dropped 4 bases and J dropped 6 bases, with 9 bases sitting between them. The CDR3 spans 12 residues. For the CDR3, the DNA is TGTGCCAGCAGTGCTCAGGGCGCTGAAGCTTTCTTT. This encodes CASSAQGAEAFF. Combining the CDR3 with reference TRBV25-1 and TRBJ1-1 gives the whole variable domain EADIYQTPRYLVIGTGKKITLECSQTMGHDKMYWYQQDPGMELHLIHYSYGVNSTEKGDLSSESTVSRIRTEHFPLTLESARPSHTSQYLCASSAQGAEAFFGQGTRLTVV.

This clonotype has more than one count but fewer than ten. CDR3 DNA: TGTGCCAGCAGTTACGAGGCGGGGGGGCGGACCGGGGAGCTGTTTTTT. The encoded protein is CASSYEAGGRTGELFF. J is TRBJ2-2 and V is TRBV6-5; 9 nucleotides align to TRBD2. This CDR3 contains 16 residues. Looked up from germline, CDR1 is MNHEY and CDR2 is SVGAGI. V was pared by 2 bases and J by 5 bases, with 6 bases of the junction left unmatched.

This clonotype was observed a few times. The chain joins TRBV29-1 to TRBJ2-2; D tentatively reads TRBD1 or TRBD2 (6 bases each). V was trimmed by 6 bases and J by 5 bases, leaving 22 bases between them. The CDR3 consists of 16 residues. Germline-derived CDR1 and CDR2 are SQVTM and ANQGSEA. The CDR3 bases are TGCAGCGTGACCGTGGGGGGCGGATTTTTAACCGGGGAGCTGTTTTTT. Residues: CSVTVGGGFLTGELFF.

The rearrangement joins TRBV7-9 to TRBJ1-2, with 7 bases matching TRBD1. CDR3 length: 13 amino acids. Trimming took 4 bases from V and 2 from J; bases not matched to a gene: 1. From germline, CDR1 is SEHNR and CDR2 FQNEAQ (reference sequence). CDR3 loop: CASSWTGNYGYTF. CDR3 in DNA: TGTGCCAGCAGCTGGACAGGAAACTATGGCTACACCTTC. The entire variable domain, with the rest obtained from reference TRBV7-9 and TRBJ1-2, is as follows: DTGVSQNPRHKITKRGQNVTFRCDPISEHNRLYWYRQTLGQGPEFLTYFQNEAQLEKSRLLSDRFSAERPKGSFSTLEIQRTEQGDSAMYLCASSWTGNYGYTFGSGTRLTVV.

This sequence joins TRBV11-2 and TRBJ2-1; D may be TRBD1 (6 bases). CDR3 length: 14 amino acids. V shed 2 bases and J shed 5 bases, with 10 bases lying between them. CDR1 SGHAT and CDR2 FQNNGV come from the germline V gene. CDR3 nucleotides: TGTGCCAGCAGCTTAAATGGACAGAACAATGAGCAGTTCTTC. Protein product: CASSLNGQNNEQFF.

V usage is TRBV5-6 and J usage is TRBJ1-2; 7 bases map to TRBD1. The germline V gene encodes CDR1 SGHDT and CDR2 YYEEEE. Trimming at V came to 4 bases and at J to 4 bases, leaving 10 bases not matched to a gene. The CDR3 covers 15 residues. Written as DNA, the CDR3 is TGTGCCAGCAGCCCAGGGGGGGACGGCATCTATGGCTACACCTTC. This translates into CASSPGGDGIYGYTF.

There are a few counts of this clonotype. The V and J genes are TRBV20-1 and TRBJ1-6, with unresolved D. Trimming stripped 6 bases from V and 8 bases from J, with 17 bases between. The CDR3 covers 14 residues. Germline assignment: CDR1 DFQATT and CDR2 SNEGSKA (reference sequence). The CDR3 here is CSAGSRTLDSPLHF. The CDR3 DNA follows: TGCAGTGCCGGGAGTAGGACCTTAGATTCACCCCTCCACTTT.

The chain carries TRBV11-2 and TRBJ1-2; D gene ambiguous. The CDR3 sequence is 13 residues long. Per the germline V gene, CDR1 is SGHAT and CDR2 is FQNNGV. The V end lost 1 base, the J end lost 6 bases, and 9 bases lay between the germline ends. The CDR3 sequence: CASSLGIRNGYTF. The CDR3 region has the DNA TGTGCCAGCAGCTTAGGGATACGAAATGGCTACACCTTC.